This T cell receptor beta chain was identified during a study of blood T cells in healthy people across ages. CDR3 size: 17 residues. Looked up from germline, CDR1 is DFQATT and CDR2 is SNEGSKA (reference sequence). For the second PCR, which ran for about 7 to 11 cycles, a sample-barcoded 5' primer and a J-beta primer mix were used. TCRdb re-derived calls from the 5' RACE reads in MiXCR, one entry per CDR3 protein. The sample has some 760,000 distinct CDR3 sequences, 25% seen once. The table lists this clonotype with a few counts. Separately, the same data were catalogued under a study of T cells of mothers and their children. According to that study: Donors were three healthy Caucasian mothers and their six children.

The sequenced material came from blood. This clonotype was obtained from a boy under 18 in good health. The chain couples TRBV20-1 to TRBJ2-5; 14 bases match TRBD2. The DNA end lines up better with TRBJ2-7; the J call may be wrong. This CDR3 reads CSARDETSGRAAYEQYF. The CDR3 bases are TGCAGTGCTAGAGACGAGACTAGCGGGAGGGCCGCTTACGAGCAGTACTTC.